This T cell receptor (beta chain) derives from a study of blood T cell repertoires in COVID-19. Study information: The United States, Italy and Spain provided the acute and convalescent COVID-19 samples. T cells, B-cell-depleted T cells, or PBMCs supplied cDNA or gDNA.

How the authors handled the data: How many nucleated cells were present was estimated from reference gene primer amplification. Profiling relied on immunoSEQ multiplex PCR, and the TCRdb table lists in-frame clones only, not all of them. That table furnishes V, J and clone size, whereas the DNA furnished D and trimming. The table records over 85,000 clones, approximately 90% of them present only once. Trimming cost V 2 bases and J 6 bases; bases outside gene matches: 7. CDR3 length: 16 residues. One Seattle source followed patients from active infection through their disease course. This clonotype originated in a human donor with COVID-19, enrolled during active disease. The donor label of this sample is uncertain. The J gene is TRBJ2-3, the V gene TRBV5-3; 12 bases are a match to TRBD1. Being an ORF, TRBV5-3 has a function that is uncertain. What was sequenced was peripheral blood. CDR3 sequence reads: CARSLGTGGSGDTQYF. CDR3 bases: TGTGCCAGAAGCTTAGGGACAGGGGGCTCTGGGGATACGCAGTATTTT.